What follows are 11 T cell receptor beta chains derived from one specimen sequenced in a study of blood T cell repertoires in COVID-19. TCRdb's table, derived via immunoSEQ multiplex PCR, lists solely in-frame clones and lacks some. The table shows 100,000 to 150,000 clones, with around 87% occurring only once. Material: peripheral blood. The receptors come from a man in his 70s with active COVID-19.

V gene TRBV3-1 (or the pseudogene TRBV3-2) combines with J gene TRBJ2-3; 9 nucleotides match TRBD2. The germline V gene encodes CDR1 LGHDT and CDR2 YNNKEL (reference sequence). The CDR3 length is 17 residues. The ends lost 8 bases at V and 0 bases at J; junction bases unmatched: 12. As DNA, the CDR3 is TGTGCCAGCGGCCGGCGAGCGGGAGGTACTAGCACAGATACGCAGTATTTT. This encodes CASGRRAGGTSTDTQYF.

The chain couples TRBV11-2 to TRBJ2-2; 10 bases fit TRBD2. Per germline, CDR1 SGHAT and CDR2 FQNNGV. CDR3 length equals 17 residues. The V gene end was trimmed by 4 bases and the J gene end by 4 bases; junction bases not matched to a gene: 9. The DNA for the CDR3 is TGTGCCAGCAGCTCCAGGACTAGCGGAGTATTCACCGGGGAGCTGTTTTTT. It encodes CASSSRTSGVFTGELFF.

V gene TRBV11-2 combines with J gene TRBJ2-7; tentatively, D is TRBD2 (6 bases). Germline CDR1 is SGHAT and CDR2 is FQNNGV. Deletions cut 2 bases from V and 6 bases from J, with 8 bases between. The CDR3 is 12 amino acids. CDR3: CASSLYGSEQYF. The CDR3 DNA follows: TGTGCCAGCAGCTTATACGGGAGCGAGCAGTACTTC.

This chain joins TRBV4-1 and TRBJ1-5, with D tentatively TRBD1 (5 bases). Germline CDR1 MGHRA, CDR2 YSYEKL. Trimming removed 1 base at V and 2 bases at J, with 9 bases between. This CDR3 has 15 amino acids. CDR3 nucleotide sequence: TGCGCCAGCAGCCAAGCGGGGGTTGGCAATCAGCCCCAGCATTTT. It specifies CASSQAGVGNQPQHF.

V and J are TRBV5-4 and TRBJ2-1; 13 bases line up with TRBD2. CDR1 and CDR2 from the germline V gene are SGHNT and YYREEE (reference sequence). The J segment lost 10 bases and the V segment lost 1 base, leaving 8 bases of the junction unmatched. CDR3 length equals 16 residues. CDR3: CASSLTLAGGPWEQFF. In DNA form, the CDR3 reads TGTGCCAGCAGCTTGACACTAGCGGGAGGGCCGTGGGAGCAGTTCTTC. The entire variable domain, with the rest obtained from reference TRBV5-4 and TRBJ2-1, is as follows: ETGVTQSPTHLIKTRGQQVTLRCSSQSGHNTVSWYQQALGQGPQFIFQYYREEENGRGNFPPRFSGLQFPNYSSELNVNALELDDSALYLCASSLTLAGGPWEQFFGPGTRLTVL.

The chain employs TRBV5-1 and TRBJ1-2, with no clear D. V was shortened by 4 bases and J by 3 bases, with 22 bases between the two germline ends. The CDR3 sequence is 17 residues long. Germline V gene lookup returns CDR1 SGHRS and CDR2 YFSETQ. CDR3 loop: CASSPDAGPLGDYGYTF. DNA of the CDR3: TGCGCCAGCAGCCCGGACGCTGGCCCCCTCGGGGACTATGGCTACACCTTC.

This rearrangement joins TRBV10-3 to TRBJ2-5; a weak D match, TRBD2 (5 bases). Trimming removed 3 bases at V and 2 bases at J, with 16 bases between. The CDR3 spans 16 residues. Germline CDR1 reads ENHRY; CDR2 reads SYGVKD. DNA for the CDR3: TGTGCCATCAGTGAACTAGGGCCCAGGCCACAAGAGACCCAGTACTTC. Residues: CAISELGPRPQETQYF.

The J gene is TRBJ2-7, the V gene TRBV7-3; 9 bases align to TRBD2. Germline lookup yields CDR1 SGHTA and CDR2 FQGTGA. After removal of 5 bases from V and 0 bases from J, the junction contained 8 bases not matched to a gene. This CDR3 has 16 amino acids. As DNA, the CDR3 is TGTGCCAGCAGCCCCGAGCGGGAGGCTAGCTCCTACGAGCAGTACTTC. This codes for CASSPEREASSYEQYF.

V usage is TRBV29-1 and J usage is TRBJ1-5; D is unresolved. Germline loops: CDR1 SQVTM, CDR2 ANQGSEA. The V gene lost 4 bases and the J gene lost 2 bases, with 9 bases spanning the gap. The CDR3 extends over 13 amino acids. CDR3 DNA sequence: TGCAGCGTTGTCGTATCGGGCAATCAGCCCCAGCATTTT. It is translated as CSVVVSGNQPQHF.

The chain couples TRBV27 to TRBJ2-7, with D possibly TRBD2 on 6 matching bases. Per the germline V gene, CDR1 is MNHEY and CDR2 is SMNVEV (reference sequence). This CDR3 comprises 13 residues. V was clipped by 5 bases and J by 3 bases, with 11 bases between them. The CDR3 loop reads CASSGGSYYEQYF. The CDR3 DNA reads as TGTGCCAGCAGTGGGGGGTCGTACTACGAGCAGTACTTC.

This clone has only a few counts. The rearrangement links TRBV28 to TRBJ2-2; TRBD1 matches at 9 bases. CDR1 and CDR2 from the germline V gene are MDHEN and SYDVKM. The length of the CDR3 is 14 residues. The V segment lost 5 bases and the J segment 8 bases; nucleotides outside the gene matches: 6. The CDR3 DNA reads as TGTGCCAGCAGTCCAACAGGGGGCAGGGGGGAGCTGTTTTTT. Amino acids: CASSPTGGRGELFF.